The 9 T cell receptor beta chains listed next were all sequenced from one sample in a study of T cells in Graves' hyperthyroidism and ophthalmopathy. TCR beta CDR3 regions were amplified from RNA transcripts. Carried out on the TCR CDR3, a first-round RT-PCR used the HTBI primer set. TCRdb re-analysed the multiplex PCR reads in MiXCR, keeping a single row per CDR3 protein. The table includes some 180,000 distinct CDR3 sequences, more than 15% detected once. The specimen was blood. These receptor sequences come from a woman aged 50 to 60 with Graves' hyperthyroidism.

There are many counts of this clonotype. V is TRBV12-3 or TRBV12-4 and J is TRBJ2-7; D is undetermined. With 3 bases removed from V and 2 bases from J, the gap between germline ends came to 8 bases. The CDR3 totals 13 residues. The CDR3 reads CASSFDLTYEQYF. The CDR3 nucleotides are TGTGCCAGCAGTTTCGACTTGACCTACGAGCAGTACTTC.

This chain links TRBV7-8 with TRBJ2-1; D possibly uses TRBD1 or TRBD2 (5 bases each). Trimming shortened V by 1 base and J by 4 bases, and 14 bases separated the two germline ends. Germline CDR1 is SGHVS and CDR2 is FQNEAQ. The CDR3 length is 16 residues. CDR3 region: CASSLGDLPGYNEQFF. The CDR3 coding sequence is TGTGCCAGCAGCTTAGGGGACCTTCCCGGGTACAATGAGCAGTTCTTC.

This clonotype came up many times. The CDR3 DNA reads as TGCGCCAGCAGGGGGACAGTTGGAAACACCATATATTTT. It yields the protein CASRGTVGNTIYF. The chain has TRBV5-1 and TRBJ1-3, with 7 bases identical to TRBD1. The CDR3 totals 13 residues. The junction had 2 bases not matched to a gene; V was cut back by 5 bases and J by 3 bases. Germline CDR1 reads SGHRS; CDR2 reads YFSETQ.

This rearrangement joins TRBV6-1 to TRBJ1-6; D possibly corresponds to TRBD1 (5 bases). The germline V and J ends were trimmed by 7 bases and 2 bases, with 15 bases remaining between them. The CDR3 spans 16 residues. CDR1 and CDR2 (germline): MNHNS, SASEGT. The CDR3 bases are TGTGCCAGCACTATCTATCTAGGGGCCTATAATTCACCCCTCCACTTT. This sequence encodes CASTIYLGAYNSPLHF.

This clonotype appeared many times. The chain combines TRBV6-1 with TRBJ1-2; D might be TRBD1 (5 bases). This CDR3 is built from 12 residues. V was trimmed by 7 bases and J by 7 bases, leaving 13 bases between them. The V gene's germline CDR1 is MNHNS and CDR2 SASEGT. This CDR3 is CASNQGRPGYTF. DNA of the CDR3: TGTGCCAGCAACCAGGGCAGGCCTGGCTACACCTTC.

This clonotype was picked up one time. The rearrangement joins TRBV2 to TRBJ1-1; D gene uncertain. Trimming pared 6 bases from V and 3 bases from J, leaving 11 bases between. The CDR3 is 13 amino acids. Germline CDR1 is SNHLY and CDR2 is FYNNEI. This CDR3 reads CASRGNRDTEAFF. CDR3 in DNA: TGTGCCAGCAGGGGGAATAGGGACACTGAAGCTTTCTTT.

The rearrangement links TRBV20-1 to TRBJ1-6; TRBD1 aligns across 7 bases. After removal of 5 bases from V and 6 bases from J, the junction contained 7 bases not matched to a gene. CDR1 and CDR2 (germline): DFQATT, SNEGSKA (reference sequence). The CDR3 is 14 residues long. The CDR3 DNA reads TGCAGTGCTTACGACAGGGCTGCTAATTCACCCCTCCACTTT. This codes for CSAYDRAANSPLHF.

CDR3 sequence reads: CASSYGGTDRTDTQYF. In DNA form, the CDR3 reads TGCGCCAGCAGTTACGGCGGGACAGACCGCACAGATACGCAGTATTTT. The rearrangement uses TRBV5-1 and TRBJ2-3; perhaps TRBD1 as D (7 bases). V was shortened by 5 bases and J by 1 base, with 17 bases between the two germline ends. This CDR3 has 16 residues. Germline V gene sequence: CDR1 SGHRS, CDR2 YFSETQ. The full variable domain, completed using reference TRBV5-1 and TRBJ2-3, is KAGVTQTPRYLIKTRGQQVTLSCSPISGHRSVSWYQQTPGQGLQFLFEYFSETQRNKGNFPGRFSGRQFSNSRSEMNVSTLELGDSALYLCASSYGGTDRTDTQYFGPGTRLTVL.

This clonotype showed up many times. J is TRBJ2-2 and V is TRBV19, with D possibly called TRBD1 or TRBD2 (6 bases each). Trimming pared 10 bases from V and 0 bases from J, leaving 15 bases between. The CDR3 totals 15 residues. The germline V gene has CDR1 LNHDA and CDR2 SQIVND (reference sequence). CDR3 sequence reads: CATKTGAANTGELFF. The CDR3 DNA reads TGTGCCACCAAAACGGGGGCCGCGAACACCGGGGAGCTGTTTTTT.